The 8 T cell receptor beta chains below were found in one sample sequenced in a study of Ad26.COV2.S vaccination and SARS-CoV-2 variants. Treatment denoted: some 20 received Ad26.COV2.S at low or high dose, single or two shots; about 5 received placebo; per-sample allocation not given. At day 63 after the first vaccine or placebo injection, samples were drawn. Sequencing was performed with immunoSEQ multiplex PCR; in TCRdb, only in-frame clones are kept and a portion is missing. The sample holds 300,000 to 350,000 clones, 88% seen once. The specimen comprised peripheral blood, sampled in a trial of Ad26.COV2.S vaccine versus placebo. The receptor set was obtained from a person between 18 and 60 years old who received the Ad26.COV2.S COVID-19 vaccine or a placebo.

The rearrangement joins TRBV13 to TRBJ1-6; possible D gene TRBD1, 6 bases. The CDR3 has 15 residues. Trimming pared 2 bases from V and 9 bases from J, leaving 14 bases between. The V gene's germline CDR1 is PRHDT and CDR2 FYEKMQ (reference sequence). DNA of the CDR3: TGTGCCAGCAGCTTATCACAGGGCACAGCTTCACCCCTCCACTTT. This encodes CASSLSQGTASPLHF.

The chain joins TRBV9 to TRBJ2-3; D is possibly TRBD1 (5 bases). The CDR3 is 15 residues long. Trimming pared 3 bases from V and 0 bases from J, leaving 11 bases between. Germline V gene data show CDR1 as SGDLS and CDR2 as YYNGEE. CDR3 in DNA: TGTGCCAGCAGCGCGAGACAGACTAGCACAGATACGCAGTATTTT. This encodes CASSARQTSTDTQYF.

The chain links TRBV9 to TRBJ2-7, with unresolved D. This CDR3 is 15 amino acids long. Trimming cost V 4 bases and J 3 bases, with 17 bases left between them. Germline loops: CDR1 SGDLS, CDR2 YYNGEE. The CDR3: CASSPRTDVNYEQYF. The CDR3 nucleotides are TGTGCCAGCAGCCCCCGAACTGACGTGAACTACGAGCAGTACTTC.

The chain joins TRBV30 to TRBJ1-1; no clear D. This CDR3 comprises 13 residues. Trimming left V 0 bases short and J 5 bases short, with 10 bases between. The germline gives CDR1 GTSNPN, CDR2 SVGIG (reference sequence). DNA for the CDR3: TGTGCCTGGAGTGTATTGTCCGATACTGAAGCTTTCTTT. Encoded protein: CAWSVLSDTEAFF.

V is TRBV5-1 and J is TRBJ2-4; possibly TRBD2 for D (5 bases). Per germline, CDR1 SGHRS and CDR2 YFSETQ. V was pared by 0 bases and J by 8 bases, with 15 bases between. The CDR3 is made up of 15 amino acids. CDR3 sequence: CASSLDEGVADIQYF. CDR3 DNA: TGCGCCAGCAGCTTGGACGAGGGTGTAGCAGACATTCAGTACTTC.

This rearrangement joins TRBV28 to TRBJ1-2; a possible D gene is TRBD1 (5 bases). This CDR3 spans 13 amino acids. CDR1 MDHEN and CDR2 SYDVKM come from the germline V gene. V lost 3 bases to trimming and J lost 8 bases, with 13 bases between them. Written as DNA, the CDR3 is TGTGCCAGCAGTTTGGTCAGGGAGGAAGGCTACACCTTC. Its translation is CASSLVREEGYTF.

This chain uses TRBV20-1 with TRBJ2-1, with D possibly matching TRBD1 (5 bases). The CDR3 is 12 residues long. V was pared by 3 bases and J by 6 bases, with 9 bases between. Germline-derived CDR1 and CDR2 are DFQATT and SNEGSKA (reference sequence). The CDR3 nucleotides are TGCAGTGCTAGTAGGGGTGTCAATGAGCAGTTCTTC. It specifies CSASRGVNEQFF.

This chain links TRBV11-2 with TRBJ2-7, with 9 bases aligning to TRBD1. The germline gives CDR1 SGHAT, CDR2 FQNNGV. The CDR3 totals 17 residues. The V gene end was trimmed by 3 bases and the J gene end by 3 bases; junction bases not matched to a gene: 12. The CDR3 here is CASSLLTGTGWGYEQYF. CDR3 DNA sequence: TGTGCCAGCAGCTTGCTTACCGGGACAGGGTGGGGCTACGAGCAGTACTTC.